One and the same sample provided the 7 T cell receptor beta chains below, sequenced in a study of shared clonotypes between healthy human individuals. The assay was immunoSEQ multiplex PCR, and TCRdb's table has in-frame clones only and misses some. The table records some 500,000 clones, 90% to 97% of them present only once. Sequencing used naive CD4+ T cells sorted from blood. Noted subset: CD45RA+ positively selected. Receptors were obtained from a woman in her twenties or thirties in good health.

The V call is TRBV7-8, the J call TRBJ1-1; D is perhaps TRBD1 (5 bases). Germline V gene lookup returns CDR1 SGHVS and CDR2 FQNEAQ. V dropped 5 bases and J dropped 1 base, with 11 bases sitting between them. The CDR3 is 14 amino acids. This CDR3 reads CASSPGHQNTEAFF. For the CDR3, the DNA is TGTGCCAGCAGCCCCGGACACCAGAACACTGAAGCTTTCTTT.

This clone has only a few counts. This chain links TRBV7-9 with TRBJ1-1; a weak D match, TRBD1 (5 bases). The V gene's germline CDR1 is SEHNR and CDR2 FQNEAQ (reference sequence). V was pared by 7 bases and J by 4 bases, with 13 bases between. The CDR3 has 13 amino acids. CDR3: CASIRVVGTEAFF. The CDR3 region has the DNA TGTGCCAGCATCAGGGTGGTCGGCACTGAAGCTTTCTTT.

The rearrangement joins TRBV6-4 to TRBJ2-1, with D tentatively TRBD2 (5 bases). The length of the CDR3 is 14 residues. In germline, CDR1 is MRHNA, CDR2 SNTAGT. V shed 6 bases and J shed 5 bases, with 14 bases lying between them. The CDR3 region is CASSLAELNNEQFF. The CDR3 DNA follows: TGTGCCAGCAGCCTAGCAGAGCTAAACAATGAGCAGTTCTTC.

Concerning this clone: This CDR3 fails to terminate in the conserved phenylalanine or tryptophan, so it likely reflects a read error. The DNA is left out, because the CDR3 cannot be placed on it with certainty; the CDR3 is given as TCRdb lists it. The chain employs TRBV7-9 and TRBJ2-3; the D call in the table, TRBD2, was not verified against the DNA. Germline-derived CDR1 and CDR2 are SEHNR and FQNEAQ (reference sequence). Including both end residues, the CDR3 is 12 amino acids long. CDR3 sequence: CASSSVGGGLTV.

The V call is TRBV27, the J call TRBJ2-2; no clear D gene. Trimming left V 3 bases short and J 1 base short, with 3 bases between. This CDR3 is 13 amino acids long. Germline V CDR1 and CDR2: MNHEY, SMNVEV (reference sequence). CDR3 DNA sequence: TGTGCCAGCAGTTTTCAGAACACCGGGGAGCTGTTTTTT. Translating gives CASSFQNTGELFF.

The V call is TRBV7-8, the J call TRBJ2-6; D is unclear. The CDR3 loop spans 16 amino acids. V lost 3 bases and J 0 bases, leaving 9 bases between the germline ends. Germline V gene lookup returns CDR1 SGHVS and CDR2 FQNEAQ. CDR3 in DNA: TGTGCCAGCAGCTTTACAGCGCGCTCTGGGGCCAACGTCCTGACTTTC. This codes for CASSFTARSGANVLTF.

This clone occurred once. The J gene is TRBJ2-7, the V gene TRBV4-1; 10 nucleotides line up with TRBD2. The CDR3 is made up of 16 amino acids. V dropped 0 bases and J dropped 4; count of bases not matched to a gene: 6. Germline CDR1 and CDR2: MGHRA and YSYEKL. CDR3 bases: TGCGCCAGCAGCCAAGATTGGGCTAGCGGGAGTTACGAGCAGTACTTC. It codes for CASSQDWASGSYEQYF.